This T cell receptor beta chain was sequenced during a study of neoadjuvant anti-PD-1 for oral cavity cancer (dated by TCRdb to the early 2020s). Regarding the complete study: Before undergoing curative-intent surgical resection, most patients got three to four biweekly nivolumab doses at 3 mg/kg. Patients who did not progress were given a fourth nivolumab dose at about day 43 and had definitive surgical resection on days 50-56. Under RECIST 1.1, patients with complete response, partial response or stable disease were classed as responders, and patients with progression were classed as non-responders. The parent correlative cohort had 12 to 13 patients and a response rate of 25% to 35%.

PBMC libraries used mostly 480 ng of input genomic DNA for deep sequencing, with six replicates per sample. The immunoSEQ hsTCRbeta kit was used to prepare TCRbeta libraries, following the manufacturer's instructions. The finished libraries were brought together in one pool at approximately 3 nM, which was then read using an Illumina NovaSeq 6000 S4 flow cell. As for the original processing: Raw data preprocessing and quality control were performed with the immunoSEQ Analyzer. The analysis was restricted to productive rearrangements, with each unique CDR3 amino acid sequence defining a clonotype. Repertoire clonality was estimated as the Gini-Simpson index, computed with the R package tcR. Gini indices were compared with Student's t test, and associations with tumor size change were assessed by Pearson correlation. TCRdb provides this immuneACCESS table in a form limited to in-frame rearrangements. Some clones are lacking; in checked studies, under half of them reflect an unresolved V gene, and why the rest are absent is not known. That table gives V, J and clone size, and the DNA gave D and trimming. Counted in this sample were about 16,000 clones; 72% of them appeared once. About 2.4% of the sample belongs to the ten largest clones.

What the study reported, not specific to this receptor: Higher pretreatment blood Treg/Th17 ratios correlated with higher pretreatment blood TCRbeta clonality and lower post-treatment tumor TCRbeta clonality. The TCR analyses had only three patients in each response group, and the authors called for validation in larger cohorts. Within PBMCs, T cell clonality (Gini index) was significantly higher in non-responders than responders after neoadjuvant nivolumab.

This specimen's time point label, interpreted: before neoadjuvant nivolumab. Patients were newly diagnosed with stage II-IVA oral cavity squamous cell carcinoma and had received no prior systemic or radiation treatment. Everyone in the cohort had locally advanced, HPV-negative oral cavity squamous cell carcinoma. No culture maintenance or expansion was done, as the peripheral blood mononuclear cells went straight to analysis. The samples were drawn from a longitudinal correlative study tied to a single-arm phase II trial testing neoadjuvant nivolumab in oral cavity squamous cell carcinoma. Subject-matched pre- and post-treatment PBMCs and tumors from three responders and three non-responders were subjected to genomic DNA-based TCRbeta sequencing. Peripheral blood mononuclear cells were collected once before nivolumab treatment and again after treatment, at the time of surgery. The Maxwell RSC DNA from Cells kit was used to extract genomic DNA from PBMCs.

The junction carries 12 bases between V and J, which are trimmed by 3 bases and 6 bases respectively. The germline V gene encodes CDR1 LNHDA and CDR2 SQIVND (reference sequence). The CDR3 goes from the cysteine to the phenylalanine over 14 residues. Just the 42-base CDR3 DNA is kept, in frame starting at base 1. A word on this clone: The antigen this receptor binds is unknown. Base qualities were left out, and no much larger clone turns up one base away.

The specimen comprised PBMCs, sampled before nivolumab (anti-PD-1) treatment. The source of this sequence is a person aged 35-80 years with oral cavity squamous cell carcinoma. The rearranged chain carries TRBV19 and TRBJ2-1; TRBD1 is perhaps the D gene, given 6 matching bases. The bases read TGTGCCAGTAGTATGACAGGTGATGCCAATGAGCAGTTCTTC. Translated, it reads CASSMTGDANEQFF.